These 14 T cell receptor beta chains were sequenced from one sample in a study of cytomegalovirus exposure and HLA in healthy donors. Amplification used 60 Vbeta primers and 13 Jbeta primers. Assay: immunoSEQ multiplex PCR; the TCRdb copy retains only in-frame clones and omits some. The top ten hold about 6.5% of the sample, which has some 130,000 clones, 70% to 80% seen once. The sequenced sample was PBMCs. These receptors were obtained from a man aged 40-49 years in good health and CMV-seropositive.

The chain carries TRBV9 and TRBJ2-7; perhaps TRBD2 as D (5 bases). V lost 0 bases and J lost 7, with 14 bases in between. CDR3 size: 14 residues. Germline V gives CDR1 SGDLS, CDR2 YYNGEE. The CDR3 nucleotides read TGTGCCAGCAGCGTAGGGCCCCTTTCGGGGGAGCAGTACTTC. Encoded protein: CASSVGPLSGEQYF.

This sequence joins TRBV10-3 and TRBJ2-7; the match to TRBD2 covers 7 bases. CDR3 length: 14 amino acids. The germline gives CDR1 ENHRY, CDR2 SYGVKD. With 5 bases clipped from V and 4 bases from J, the junction kept 8 bases outside the gene matches. This CDR3 reads CAISSGADIYEQYF. The CDR3 nucleotides read TGTGCCATCAGTAGCGGGGCTGATATATACGAGCAGTACTTC.

This chain links TRBV19 with TRBJ2-7, with D perhaps TRBD1 (5 bases). Germline CDR1 reads LNHDA; CDR2 reads SQIVND (reference sequence). Trimming removed 1 base at V and 0 bases at J, with 10 bases between. This CDR3 is built from 15 residues. This chain's CDR3 is CASSIAWGSSYEQYF. DNA for the CDR3: TGTGCCAGTAGTATAGCGTGGGGCAGCTCCTACGAGCAGTACTTC.

V is TRBV11-1 and J is TRBJ1-4; the D gene is possibly TRBD1 (5 bases). Looked up from germline, CDR1 is SGHAT and CDR2 is FQDESV (reference sequence). Trimming took 3 bases from V and 4 from J, leaving 15 bases between them. CDR3 length equals 16 residues. This CDR3 is CASSLGTEGNNEKLFF. CDR3 sequence (DNA): TGTGCCAGCAGCTTGGGGACGGAGGGGAATAATGAAAAACTGTTTTTT.

The chain joins TRBV5-5 to TRBJ1-1; D might be TRBD1 (6 bases). V was shortened by 0 bases and J by 7 bases, with 13 bases between the two germline ends. Germline V gene sequence: CDR1 SGHKS, CDR2 YYEKEE (reference sequence). CDR3 length: 14 amino acids. The DNA for the CDR3 is TGTGCCAGCAGCTTGGGTCCAGGGGTGATTGAAGCTTTCTTT. Protein: CASSLGPGVIEAFF.

The chain employs TRBV30 and TRBJ1-1, with TRBD1 as a possible D gene (6 bases). This CDR3 contains 12 residues. Between the trimmed V and J ends, which lost 4 bases and 5 bases, there was a span of 11 bases. Germline V gene sequence: CDR1 GTSNPN, CDR2 SVGIG (reference sequence). The CDR3 bases are TGTGCCTGGAACGGGGGGACAACTGAAGCTTTCTTT. Its translation is CAWNGGTTEAFF.

CDR3 amino acids: CASRSGLAGGENEQYF. DNA for the CDR3: TGTGCCAGCAGATCGGGACTAGCGGGAGGTGAAAACGAGCAGTACTTC. The rearrangement joins TRBV2 to TRBJ2-5; 15 bases match TRBD2. The assigned J gene may be wrong: the sequence end matches TRBJ2-7 better. Looked up from germline, CDR1 is SNHLY and CDR2 is FYNNEI. The CDR3 is 16 amino acids.

This clone appeared a few times. The chain joins TRBV7-3 to TRBJ2-3; no definite D call. The CDR3 has 15 amino acids. V lost 1 base and J lost 4, with 12 bases in between. Germline lookup yields CDR1 SGHTA and CDR2 FQGTGA. The CDR3 DNA reads TGTGCCAGCAGCTTAAGGGCCGCATGGGCAGATACGCAGTATTTT. This sequence encodes CASSLRAAWADTQYF.

This rearrangement joins TRBV6-1 to TRBJ1-5; 8 positions match TRBD1. J gave up 6 bases and V 6 bases, and 10 bases lay outside the gene matches. CDR3 length: 15 amino acids. Germline V gene data show CDR1 as MNHNS and CDR2 as SASEGT. This CDR3 is CASRGSDRVGQPQHF. The CDR3 nucleotides are TGTGCCAGCAGGGGATCGGACAGGGTCGGTCAGCCCCAGCATTTT.

The V and J genes are TRBV9 and TRBJ2-7; 7 bases map to TRBD1. Germline V CDR1 and CDR2: SGDLS, YYNGEE. The CDR3 totals 14 residues. Trimming at V came to 3 bases and at J to 2 bases, leaving 5 bases not matched to a gene. The CDR3 coding sequence is TGTGCCAGCAGCGCCCAGGGGGTCCCCTACGAGCAGTACTTC. It codes for CASSAQGVPYEQYF.

The CDR3 spells CASDPPGSNSPLHF. The CDR3 DNA follows: TGTGCCAGCGATCCCCCGGGGTCCAATTCACCCCTCCACTTT. The gene calls are TRBV6-1 and TRBJ1-6; D gene uncertain. This CDR3 has 14 residues. Trimming pared 8 bases from V and 7 bases from J, leaving 15 bases between. CDR1 and CDR2 from the germline V gene are MNHNS and SASEGT.

This clone was recorded once. The rearrangement joins TRBV27 to TRBJ2-7; 7 bases are a match to TRBD1. CDR3 length equals 14 residues. J lost 7 bases, V lost 2 bases, and 8 bases had no gene match. Looked up from germline, CDR1 is MNHEY and CDR2 is SMNVEV (reference sequence). This CDR3 is CASSLDRVGREQYF. Written as DNA, the CDR3 is TGTGCCAGCAGTTTAGACAGGGTCGGAAGGGAGCAGTACTTC.

The gene calls are TRBV4-1 and TRBJ2-5, with 12 positions matching TRBD2. The J call may be in error: the DNA end matches TRBJ2-7 better. Germline CDR1 reads MGHRA; CDR2 reads YSYEKL. CDR3 length: 19 residues. As DNA, the CDR3 is TGCGCCAGCAGCCAAGGGGCGCTAGCGGGAGGGCTTCGGCCGTACGAGCAGTACTTC. It codes for CASSQGALAGGLRPYEQYF.

V is TRBV20-1 and J is TRBJ2-7; D not certain. Trimming cost V 0 bases and J 6 bases, with 6 bases left between them. CDR3 size: 11 residues. Per germline, CDR1 DFQATT and CDR2 SNEGSKA (reference sequence). CDR3 protein: CSARDRLEQYF. CDR3 nucleotides: TGCAGTGCTAGAGACAGGCTCGAGCAGTACTTC.